These 30 T cell receptor beta chains originate from one sample sequenced in a study of T-cell reconstitution after alpha-beta-depleted transplantation in children. TCRbeta library construction was performed incorporating unique molecular identifiers. Using its own MiXCR run on the PCR reads, TCRdb lists one record per CDR3 protein. The profile shows 140,000 to 150,000 distinct CDR3 sequences, about 9% of them singletons. Material: PBMCs, mostly from graft donor cells, obtained 180 days after TCRalphabeta/CD19-depleted stem cell transplant. These receptors originate from a female patient between 2 and 15 years old who had a stem cell transplant for congenital amegakaryocytic thrombocytopenia, so the T cells may come from the graft donor.

In the case of this clonotype: Lacking the conserved final phenylalanine or tryptophan, this CDR3 likely reflects a read error. The chain employs TRBV10-3 and TRBJ1-1; D gene unclear. The CDR3 sequence is 14 residues long. The V and J ends lost 0 bases and 1 base respectively, with 6 bases between them. The germline V gene has CDR1 ENHRY and CDR2 SYGVKD. The CDR3 is CAISESLENTEAFL. The CDR3 DNA sequence: TGTGCCATCAGTGAGTCCTTGGAGAACACTGAAGCTTTCTTA.

This clonotype turned up a few times. The gene calls are TRBV20-1 and TRBJ2-7; D is undetermined. This CDR3 is 12 amino acids long. Trimming left V 3 bases short and J 4 bases short, with 10 bases between. The germline CDR1 and CDR2 sequences are DFQATT and SNEGSKA (reference sequence). Here the CDR3 reads CSARLEGYEQYF. CDR3 nucleotide sequence: TGCAGTGCTAGGCTCGAAGGGTACGAGCAGTACTTC.

This clonotype was detected ten times or more. The chain joins TRBV20-1 to TRBJ2-1, with D possibly matching TRBD1 (6 bases). This CDR3 is built from 15 residues. Trimming cost V 3 bases and J 7 bases, with 19 bases left between them. The germline V gene has CDR1 DFQATT and CDR2 SNEGSKA (reference sequence). The CDR3: CSASTGTYSGNEQFF. CDR3 in DNA: TGCAGTGCTAGCACAGGGACCTACTCAGGGAATGAGCAGTTCTTC.

The chain combines TRBV29-1 with TRBJ1-2; a weak D match, TRBD1 (5 bases). Deletions cut 6 bases from V and 8 bases from J, with 16 bases between. The germline CDR1 and CDR2 sequences are SQVTM and ANQGSEA. This CDR3 spans 12 amino acids. The DNA of the CDR3 is TGCAGCGTCAGGGACGGTGGGCGAGGCTACACCTTC. Its translation: CSVRDGGRGYTF.

This clonotype was picked up many times. The rearrangement joins TRBV3-1 to TRBJ2-5, with D hard to call. The CDR3 has 13 residues. The germline CDR1 and CDR2 sequences are LGHDT and YNNKEL (reference sequence). V shed 1 base and J shed 5 bases, with 8 bases lying between them. The CDR3 DNA follows: TGTGCCAGCAGCCAAGGGGGAATGGAGACCCAGTACTTC. It specifies CASSQGGMETQYF.

The chain combines TRBV6-2 or TRBV6-3 with TRBJ2-1, with D unresolved. Germline V gene sequence: CDR1 MNHEY, CDR2 SVGEGT. This CDR3 has 15 amino acids. Trimming removed 0 bases at V and 6 bases at J, with 12 bases between. The CDR3 is CASSYSSGFPNEQFF. CDR3 nucleotides: TGTGCCAGCAGTTACTCCTCCGGATTTCCCAATGAGCAGTTCTTC.

There are many counts of this clonotype. This rearrangement joins TRBV12-3 or TRBV12-4 to TRBJ2-7, with D perhaps matching TRBD1 or TRBD2 (6 bases each). The germline V and J ends were trimmed by 6 bases and 4 bases, with 19 bases remaining between them. This CDR3 is built from 15 residues. CDR3 residues: CASRGGLGAQYEQYF. The CDR3 DNA reads as TGTGCCAGCAGAGGGGGGCTTGGGGCGCAGTACGAGCAGTACTTC.

This clonotype has more than one count but fewer than ten. The chain is built from TRBV12-3 or TRBV12-4 and TRBJ2-1; 9 bases fit TRBD2. V lost 3 bases to trimming and J lost 7 bases; unmatched junction nucleotides: 13. This CDR3 spans 17 amino acids. CDR3 coding DNA: TGTGCCAGCAGTTTTTTAGCGGGGGCCCCCGGAGTGAATGAGCAGTTCTTC. The encoded protein is CASSFLAGAPGVNEQFF.

This clonotype was seen many times. V gene TRBV7-2 combines with J gene TRBJ1-5; unclear D gene. CDR1 and CDR2 (germline): SGHTA, FQGNSA. This CDR3 comprises 12 residues. V was cut by 3 bases and J by 4 bases, with 4 bases left in between. CDR3 nucleotide sequence: TGTGCCAGCAGCTTTAATAATCAGCCCCAGCATTTT. Protein sequence: CASSFNNQPQHF.

This clonotype was seen repeatedly, ten times or more. The gene calls are TRBV12-3 or TRBV12-4 and TRBJ2-2, with D hard to call. V shed 6 bases and J shed 0 bases, with 11 bases lying between them. The CDR3 totals 15 residues. The CDR3 region is CASRRSATNTGELFF. The DNA for the CDR3 is TGTGCCAGCAGACGTTCCGCAACGAACACCGGGGAGCTGTTTTTT.

This clonotype was counted at least ten times. The CDR3 protein is CASSFDRTGLHEQYF. The CDR3 DNA sequence: TGTGCCAGCAGTTTTGATCGGACAGGGCTGCACGAGCAGTACTTC. The chain carries TRBV28 and TRBJ2-7, with 8 bases aligning to TRBD1. Germline CDR1 and CDR2: MDHEN and SYDVKM. The CDR3 is 15 amino acids. V trimming: 3 bases; J trimming: 5 bases; junction bases outside the gene matches: 9.

This clonotype was counted ten times or more. The chain has TRBV7-8 and TRBJ1-2; no firm D call. This CDR3 comprises 13 residues. Trimming stripped 3 bases from V and 4 bases from J, with 9 bases between. Germline-derived CDR1 and CDR2 are SGHVS and FQNEAQ. The CDR3 sequence: CASSLGFSYGYTF. DNA of the CDR3: TGTGCCAGCAGCTTGGGGTTTAGCTATGGCTACACCTTC.

This clonotype has a handful of counts. The chain is built from TRBV12-3 or TRBV12-4 and TRBJ2-1, with 11 nucleotides matching TRBD2. The CDR3 sequence is 15 residues long. With V trimmed by 2 bases and J by 9 bases, 6 bases remained unmatched. CDR3 residues: CASSLSSGREGEQFF. The CDR3 DNA follows: TGTGCCAGCAGTTTAAGTAGCGGGAGGGAGGGTGAGCAGTTCTTC.

This clonotype was seen at least ten times. The genes are TRBV29-1 and TRBJ2-1; D uncertain. Trimming stripped 4 bases from V and 4 bases from J, with 11 bases between. Germline loops: CDR1 SQVTM, CDR2 ANQGSEA. The CDR3 consists of 13 residues. The CDR3 spells CSVVLPGYNEQFF. DNA for the CDR3: TGCAGCGTTGTTCTTCCGGGTTACAATGAGCAGTTCTTC.

There are many counts of this clonotype. The chain has TRBV12-3 or TRBV12-4 and TRBJ1-6; 8 bases are a match to TRBD1. J lost 3 bases, V lost 5 bases, and 6 bases had no gene match. The CDR3 loop spans 16 amino acids. The CDR3 region is CASSTRDRRYNSPLHF. Written as DNA, the CDR3 is TGTGCCAGCAGTACCCGGGACAGGCGCTATAATTCACCCCTCCACTTT.

This chain joins TRBV28 and TRBJ2-6, with 7 positions matching TRBD1. J was trimmed by 0 bases and V by 8 bases; bases with no gene match: 16. This CDR3 has 19 amino acids. CDR1 is MDHEN, CDR2 SYDVKM, per germline. CDR3 in amino acids: CASFSRYWDRPSGANVLTF. The CDR3 nucleotides read TGTGCCAGCTTTTCCCGATATTGGGACAGACCCTCTGGGGCCAACGTCCTGACTTTC.

In this sample, this clonotype turned up many times. The chain couples TRBV5-1 to TRBJ2-1; 7 bases line up with TRBD2. The CDR3 covers 13 residues. V was pared by 7 bases and J by 5 bases, with 6 bases of the junction left unmatched. Germline lookup yields CDR1 SGHRS and CDR2 YFSETQ. DNA of the CDR3: TGCGCCAGCTCCTCTCTAGCGGACAATGAGCAGTTCTTC. Its translation is CASSSLADNEQFF. The whole variable domain, filled in from reference TRBV5-1 and TRBJ2-1, reads KAGVTQTPRYLIKTRGQQVTLSCSPISGHRSVSWYQQTPGQGLQFLFEYFSETQRNKGNFPGRFSGRQFSNSRSEMNVSTLELGDSALYLCASSSLADNEQFFGPGTRLTVL.

This clonotype came up a few times. V and J are TRBV5-5 and TRBJ2-2; 10 nucleotides line up with TRBD1. After removal of 0 bases from V and 7 bases from J, the junction contained 6 bases not matched to a gene. Per germline, CDR1 SGHKS and CDR2 YYEKEE (reference sequence). This CDR3 is 16 amino acids long. CDR3 nucleotide sequence: TGTGCCAGCAGCTTGGGATGGGACAGGGGTGTCGGGGAGCTGTTTTTT. As protein: CASSLGWDRGVGELFF.

This clonotype was observed many times. The chain combines TRBV20-1 with TRBJ1-2; tentative D call: TRBD1 (5 bases). Germline V gene lookup returns CDR1 DFQATT and CDR2 SNEGSKA (reference sequence). V dropped 6 bases and J dropped 2 bases, with 13 bases sitting between them. The CDR3 has 13 residues. The CDR3 DNA sequence: TGCAGTGCCTCGCATGGACAAAACTATGGCTACACCTTC. Translating gives CSASHGQNYGYTF.

This clonotype was seen at least ten times. A single base separates this from a much larger clone, so it may be a read error. The genes are TRBV6-2 or TRBV6-3 and TRBJ2-6; D assignment may be TRBD1 or TRBD2 (5 bases each). Per germline, CDR1 MNHEY and CDR2 SVGEGT. This CDR3 region has 14 residues. CDR3 sequence (DNA): TGTGCCAGCAGTTCGACGAGAGGGGCCAACGGCCTGACTTTC. It codes for CASSSTRGANGLTF.

This clonotype occurred many times. The chain links TRBV6-1 to TRBJ2-7; D is ambiguous. Germline V gives CDR1 MNHNS, CDR2 SASEGT. This CDR3 is 13 amino acids long. Trimming removed 11 bases at V and 3 bases at J, with 17 bases between. Here the CDR3 DNA reads TGTGCCGCAGCCCAACGGGTGGACTACGAGCAGTACTTC. Protein sequence: CAAAQRVDYEQYF.

At least ten counts were recorded for this clonotype. CDR3 DNA sequence: TGTGCCAGCAGACCCCTGGGGGCCCTCGATACGCAGTATTTT. Protein: CASRPLGALDTQYF. The V gene is TRBV6-1, the J gene TRBJ2-3, with D possibly being TRBD1 (6 bases). Looked up from germline, CDR1 is MNHNS and CDR2 is SASEGT. Trimming took 6 bases from V and 6 from J, leaving 16 bases between them. The CDR3 is 14 residues long.

This clonotype was detected ten times or more. The chain recombines TRBV19 with TRBJ2-2; D not resolved. This CDR3 is built from 14 residues. CDR1 and CDR2 from the germline V gene are LNHDA and SQIVND (reference sequence). Trimming left V 3 bases short and J 3 bases short, with 8 bases between. This CDR3 reads CASSIAHYTGELFF. The CDR3 bases are TGTGCCAGTAGTATCGCCCACTACACCGGGGAGCTGTTTTTT.

This clonotype was seen many times. The J gene is TRBJ1-6, the V gene TRBV19; D might be TRBD1 (6 bases). The CDR3 has 16 residues. The germline gives CDR1 LNHDA, CDR2 SQIVND (reference sequence). The germline V and J ends were trimmed by 5 bases and 7 bases, with 18 bases remaining between them. The CDR3 nucleotides read TGTGCCAGTAGTGTATCAACAGGGTCGCGGAATTCACCCCTCCACTTT. Protein sequence: CASSVSTGSRNSPLHF.

This clonotype was seen repeatedly, ten times or more. The rearrangement links TRBV28 to TRBJ2-7, with D possibly matching TRBD1 (5 bases). Germline-derived CDR1 and CDR2 are MDHEN and SYDVKM. This CDR3 spans 14 amino acids. Trimming pared 8 bases from V and 5 bases from J, leaving 19 bases between. Here the CDR3 DNA reads TGTGCCAGCGTCCGTAATAGGGGCGTAAACGAGCAGTACTTC. This gives the protein CASVRNRGVNEQYF.

The J gene is TRBJ1-5, the V gene TRBV20-1, with unresolved D. The V end was cut by 0 bases, the J end by 0 bases, with 9 bases between. The CDR3 sequence is 15 residues long. Germline assignment: CDR1 DFQATT and CDR2 SNEGSKA (reference sequence). This CDR3 reads CSARDPGNSNQPQHF. As DNA, the CDR3 is TGCAGTGCTAGAGATCCCGGAAATAGCAATCAGCCCCAGCATTTT.

V is TRBV12-5 and J is TRBJ2-2; a weak D match, TRBD2 (6 bases). V was trimmed by 5 bases and J by 3 bases, leaving 13 bases between them. The CDR3 is made up of 15 amino acids. The V gene's germline CDR1 is LGHNT and CDR2 FRNRAP. CDR3 sequence (DNA): TGTGCTAGTGGTCGGGCCGGGGGTCACACCGGGGAGCTGTTTTTT. This sequence encodes CASGRAGGHTGELFF.

This clonotype was recorded at least ten times. The gene calls are TRBV5-1 and TRBJ1-2; D ambiguous. V was shortened by 0 bases and J by 7 bases, with 7 bases between the two germline ends. Germline CDR1 reads SGHRS; CDR2 reads YFSETQ. There are 12 residues in the CDR3. The chain's CDR3 is CASSLARGGYTF. The DNA of the CDR3 is TGCGCCAGCAGCTTGGCCCGGGGTGGCTACACCTTC.

This chain uses TRBV30 with TRBJ2-1, with unresolved D. From germline, CDR1 is GTSNPN and CDR2 SVGIG (reference sequence). V lost 4 bases and J 5 bases, leaving 12 bases between the germline ends. The CDR3 contains 13 residues. This CDR3 is CAWTPTRNNEQFF. In DNA form, the CDR3 reads TGTGCCTGGACCCCGACCCGAAACAATGAGCAGTTCTTC.

A note on this clonotype: A much larger clonotype is one base distant, so this may be a read error. The rearrangement joins TRBV5-6 to TRBJ1-1, with D possibly matching TRBD1 (5 bases). The CDR3 is 13 amino acids. From germline, CDR1 is SGHDT and CDR2 YYEEEE. The CDR3 DNA is TGTGCCAGCAGCTTGGACAGGCACACTGTAGCTTTCTTT. This translates into CASSLDRHTVAFF. Full variable domain (outside the CDR3, taken from reference TRBV5-6 and TRBJ1-1): DAGVTQSPTHLIKTRGQQVTLRCSPKSGHDTVSWYQQALGQGPQFIFQYYEEEERQRGNFPDRFSGHQFPNYSSELNVNALLLGDSALYLCASSLDRHTVAFFGQGTRLTVV.